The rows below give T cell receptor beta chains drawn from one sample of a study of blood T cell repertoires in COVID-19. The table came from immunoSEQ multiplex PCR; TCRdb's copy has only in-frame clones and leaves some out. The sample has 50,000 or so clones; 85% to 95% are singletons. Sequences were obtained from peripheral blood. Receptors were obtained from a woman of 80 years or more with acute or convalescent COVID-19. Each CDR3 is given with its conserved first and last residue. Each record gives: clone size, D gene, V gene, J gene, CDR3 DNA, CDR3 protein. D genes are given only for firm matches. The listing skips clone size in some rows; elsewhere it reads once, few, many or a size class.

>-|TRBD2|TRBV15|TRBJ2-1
TGTGCCACCAGCCCCGGCGGGAGAGTGAACAATGAGCAGTTCTTC
CATSPGGRVNNEQFF
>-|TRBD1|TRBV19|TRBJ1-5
TGTGCCAGTAGTAGGGAGGACAGGATGAAGCAGCCCCAGCATTTT
CASSREDRMKQPQHF
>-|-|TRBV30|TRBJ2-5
TGTGCCTATTCCTCCCCGCAAGAGACCCAGTACTTC
CAYSSPQETQYF
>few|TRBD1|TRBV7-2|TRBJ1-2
TGTGCCAGCAGCTTCCCAGGGGGAGCGGGCTACACCTTC
CASSFPGGAGYTF
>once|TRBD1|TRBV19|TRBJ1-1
TGTGCCAGTAGTGTGGACAGGGTCGCCCAAGCTTTCTTT
CASSVDRVAQAFF
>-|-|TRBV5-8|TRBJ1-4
TGTGCCAGCAGCTTTCTTGAAAAACTGTTTTTT
CASSFLEKLFF
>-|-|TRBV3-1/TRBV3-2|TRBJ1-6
TGTGCCAGCAGCCAAGAACCCCTCGGACAAGCCAATAATTCACCCCTCCACTTT
CASSQEPLGQANNSPLHF
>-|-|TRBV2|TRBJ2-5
TGTGCCAGCAGTGAATCAGGACTGGCCCCCTCCGGGGCCCAGTACTTC
CASSESGLAPSGAQYF
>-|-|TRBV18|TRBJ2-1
TGTGCCAGCTCATTCAACTACAATGAGCAGTTCTTC
CASSFNYNEQFF
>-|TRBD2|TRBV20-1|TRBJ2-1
TGCAGTGCTAGTGCCCCAAGCGGGAGGAACAATGAGCAGTTCTTC
CSASAPSGRNNEQFF
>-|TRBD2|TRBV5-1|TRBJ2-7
TGCGCCAGCAGCCCGGGAGGGGGAATCCACGAGCAGTACTTC
CASSPGGGIHEQYF
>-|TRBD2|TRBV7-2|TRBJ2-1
TGTGCCAGCAGCCATGGACTAGCGGGGACCTACAATGAGCAGTTCTTC
CASSHGLAGTYNEQFF
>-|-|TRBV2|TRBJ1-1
TGTGCCAGCAGTTTGGGCCAGCACGTGATGGACACTGAAGCTTTCTTT
CASSLGQHVMDTEAFF
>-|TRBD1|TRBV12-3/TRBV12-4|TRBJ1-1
TGTGCCAGCAGACCGGGACAGGGAAGGGCTGCTTTCTTT
CASRPGQGRAAFF
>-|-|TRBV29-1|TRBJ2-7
TGCAGCGTTGTACTGGCCCGGGTCCGAACCTCCTACGAGCAGTACTTC
CSVVLARVRTSYEQYF
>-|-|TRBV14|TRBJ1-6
TGTGCCAGCAGCCAAGGGGACAATGTCCATTCACCCCTCCACTTT
CASSQGDNVHSPLHF
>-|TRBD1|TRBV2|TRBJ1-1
TGTGCCTCACGCCGGACAGGGCGGAACACTGAAGCTTTCTTT
CASRRTGRNTEAFF
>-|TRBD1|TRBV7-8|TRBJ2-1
TGTGCCAGCAGCTCAGGACAGGGGTCCTACAATGAGCAGTTCTTC
CASSSGQGSYNEQFF
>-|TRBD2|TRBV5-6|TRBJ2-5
TGTGCCAGCGGAATTTATAGCGGGGGAAGAGGAGAGACCCAGTACTTC
CASGIYSGGRGETQYF
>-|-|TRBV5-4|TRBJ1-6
TGTGCCAGCAGCTCGGGATTGGGGGCTAATTCACCCCTCCACTTT
CASSSGLGANSPLHF
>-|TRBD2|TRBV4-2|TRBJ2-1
TGTGCCAGCAGCCAAGGAAAGGTCTTGGGGGGGAATGAGCAGTTCTTC
CASSQGKVLGGNEQFF
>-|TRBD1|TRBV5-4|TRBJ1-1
TGTGCCAGCAGCTTGGGGGACAGGAACACTGAAGCTTTCTTT
CASSLGDRNTEAFF
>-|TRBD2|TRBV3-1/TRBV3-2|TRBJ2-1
TGTGCCAGCAGCCAGCCGGGACTAGCGCCCCGCTCCTACAATGAGCAGTTCTTC
CASSQPGLAPRSYNEQFF
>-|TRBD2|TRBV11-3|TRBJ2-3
TGTGCCAGCAGCTTAGGTCTAGCGGGGACCACAGATACGCAGTATTTT
CASSLGLAGTTDTQYF
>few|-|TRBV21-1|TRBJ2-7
TGTGCCAGCAGCGAGAAAGGGTGGCGACAGGGGTTGGTAAGCTCCTACGAGCAGTACTTC
CASSEKGWRQGLVSSYEQYF
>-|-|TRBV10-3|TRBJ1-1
TGTGCCATCAGTAACGGACTCTTGAACACTGAAGCTTTCTTT
CAISNGLLNTEAFF
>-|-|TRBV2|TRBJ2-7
TGTGCCAGCAGTTACAGGAGCTCCTACGAGCAGTACTTC
CASSYRSSYEQYF
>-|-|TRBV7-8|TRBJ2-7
TGTGCCAGCAGCTTAATTTTTTCAGTCCCCTACGAGCAGTACTTC
CASSLIFSVPYEQYF
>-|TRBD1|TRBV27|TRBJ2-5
TGTGCCAGCAGGACAGGGGGCACAGAGACCCAGTACTTC
CASRTGGTETQYF
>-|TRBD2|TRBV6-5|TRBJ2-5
TGTGCCAGCAGGAGCGGGACGGCGGGGGGAGAGACCCAGTACTTC
CASRSGTAGGETQYF
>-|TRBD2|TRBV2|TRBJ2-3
TGTGCCAGCAGTCGGACTAGCGGAGGTATTCTTACAGATACGCAGTATTTT
CASSRTSGGILTDTQYF
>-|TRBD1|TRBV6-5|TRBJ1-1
TGTGCCAGCAGCCGGGACAGGGTTATGACTGAAGCTTTCTTT
CASSRDRVMTEAFF
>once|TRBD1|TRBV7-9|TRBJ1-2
TGTGCCAGCACCGGATCTGACAGGGTTTTTTCTTATGGCTACACCTTC
CASTGSDRVFSYGYTF
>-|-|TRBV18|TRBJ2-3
TGTGCCAGCTCGCCGGGACTTAGCACAGATACGCAGTATTTT
CASSPGLSTDTQYF
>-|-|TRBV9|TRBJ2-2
TGTGCCAGCGAGCGGGACACCGGGGAGCTGTTTTTT
CASERDTGELFF
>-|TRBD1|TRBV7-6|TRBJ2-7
TGTGCCAGCAGCTTAGGTCAGGGGGCTTACGAGCAGTACTTC
CASSLGQGAYEQYF
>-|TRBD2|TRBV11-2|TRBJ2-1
TGTGCCAGCAGACGACTAGCGGGGGCCAGGGAGCAGTTCTTC
CASRRLAGAREQFF
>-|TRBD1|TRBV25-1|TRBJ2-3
TGTGCCAGCAGTGTAGGGGACAGGGTCACAGATACGCAGTATTTT
CASSVGDRVTDTQYF
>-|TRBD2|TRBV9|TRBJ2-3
TGTGCCAGCAGAAAGACTAGCGGGGACGATACGCAGTATTTT
CASRKTSGDDTQYF
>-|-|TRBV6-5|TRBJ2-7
TGTGCCAGCAGCAGCCGGGGCTACGAGCAGTACTTC
CASSSRGYEQYF
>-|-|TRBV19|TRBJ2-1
TGTGCCAGTAGCCCATTTTCCGGCGGCAATGAGCAGTTCTTC
CASSPFSGGNEQFF
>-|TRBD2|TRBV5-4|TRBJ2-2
TGTGCCAGCAGCCGTCTAGCGGGAGCAGGCGGGGAGCTGTTTTTT
CASSRLAGAGGELFF
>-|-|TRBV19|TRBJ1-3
TGTGCCAGTAAGGGCAGGGATTTTATCACCATATATTTT
CASKGRDFITIYF
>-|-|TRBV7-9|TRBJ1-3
TGTGCCAGCAGCCCCAGGTCGACCTCTGGAAACACCATATATTTT
CASSPRSTSGNTIYF
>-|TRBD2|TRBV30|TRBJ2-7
TGTGCCTGGAGTGTACGTGGAGTAGCGGGAGTTCCCGGCGAGCAGTACTTC
CAWSVRGVAGVPGEQYF
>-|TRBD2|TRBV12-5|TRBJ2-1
TGTGCTAGCCGCGGGAGTCCCTACAATGAGCAGTTCTTC
CASRGSPYNEQFF
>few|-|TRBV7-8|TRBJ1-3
TGTGCCAGCAGCCGCTCGGGATCCCAGTCTGGAAACACCATATATTTT
CASSRSGSQSGNTIYF